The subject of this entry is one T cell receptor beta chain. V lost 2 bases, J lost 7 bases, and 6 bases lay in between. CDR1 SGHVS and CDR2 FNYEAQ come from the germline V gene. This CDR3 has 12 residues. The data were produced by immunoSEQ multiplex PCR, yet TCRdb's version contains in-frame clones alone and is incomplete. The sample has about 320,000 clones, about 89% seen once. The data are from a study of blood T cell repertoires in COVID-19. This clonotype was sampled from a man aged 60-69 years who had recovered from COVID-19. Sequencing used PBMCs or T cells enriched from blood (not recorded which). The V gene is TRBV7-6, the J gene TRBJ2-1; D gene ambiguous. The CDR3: CASSLLRNEQFF. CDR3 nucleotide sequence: TGTGCCAGCAGCTTATTACGGAATGAGCAGTTCTTC.